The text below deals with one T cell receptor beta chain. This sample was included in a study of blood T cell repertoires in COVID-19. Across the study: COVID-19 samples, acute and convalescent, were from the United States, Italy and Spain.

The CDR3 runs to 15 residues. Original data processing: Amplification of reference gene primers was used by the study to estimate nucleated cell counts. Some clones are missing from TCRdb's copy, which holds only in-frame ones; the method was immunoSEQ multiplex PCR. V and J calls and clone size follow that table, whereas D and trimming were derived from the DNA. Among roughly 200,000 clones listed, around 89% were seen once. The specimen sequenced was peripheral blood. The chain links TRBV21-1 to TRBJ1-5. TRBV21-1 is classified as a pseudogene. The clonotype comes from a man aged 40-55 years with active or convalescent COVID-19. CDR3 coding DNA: TGTGCCAGCAGCGCGGGGGGGCACGGCGGTCAGCCCCAGCATTTT. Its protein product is CASSAGGHGGQPQHF.